These T cell receptor beta chains were read from a single sample in a study of vaccination effects on CD4 cells after COVID-19. These receptors have no known antigen. Clones were sequenced by immunoSEQ multiplex PCR, and TCRdb holds only the in-frame ones, with some missing. The table has around 40,000 clones, around two thirds seen once. The source material was CD4+ T cells from PBMCs cultured with a peptide pool, sampled before COVID-19 vaccination. Receptors were obtained from a human donor who had a prior SARS-CoV-2 infection. Both conserved end residues are part of each CDR3. Each record gives: D gene, CDR3 length, V gene, J gene, clone size, CDR3 protein, CDR3 DNA. A D gene is named only where the DNA matches it firmly. Rows may omit the clone size; those that give it use once, few, many or a size class.

D gene: -
CDR3 length: 13
V gene: TRBV7-9
J gene: TRBJ1-1
clone size: -
CDR3 protein: CASSLGWNTEAFF
CDR3 DNA: TGTGCCAGCAGCTTGGGATGGAACACTGAAGCTTTCTTT

D gene: -
CDR3 length: 15
V gene: TRBV11-3
J gene: TRBJ1-1
clone size: -
CDR3 protein: CASSLAWGEGTEAFF
CDR3 DNA: TGTGCCAGCAGCTTAGCATGGGGTGAGGGGACTGAAGCTTTCTTT

D gene: TRBD2
CDR3 length: 17
V gene: TRBV29-1
J gene: TRBJ2-1
clone size: -
CDR3 protein: CSVQRTSGSASGHEQFF
CDR3 DNA: TGCAGCGTTCAAAGGACTAGCGGATCTGCGAGCGGCCATGAGCAGTTCTTC

D gene: -
CDR3 length: 15
V gene: TRBV5-1
J gene: TRBJ2-5
clone size: -
CDR3 protein: CASSPGGGGVETQYF
CDR3 DNA: TGCGCCAGCAGCCCAGGGGGGGGAGGTGTCGAGACCCAGTACTTC

D gene: TRBD2
CDR3 length: 16
V gene: TRBV15
J gene: TRBJ2-3
clone size: -
CDR3 protein: CATSRERGGSLDTQYF
CDR3 DNA: TGTGCCACCAGCAGAGAGCGGGGGGGAAGTTTGGATACGCAGTATTTT

D gene: TRBD1
CDR3 length: 13
V gene: TRBV16
J gene: TRBJ2-7
clone size: -
CDR3 protein: CASSWDRAYEQYF
CDR3 DNA: TGTGCCAGCAGCTGGGACAGGGCCTACGAGCAGTACTTC

D gene: -
CDR3 length: 16
V gene: TRBV6-5
J gene: TRBJ1-4
clone size: -
CDR3 protein: CASSYSIGATNEKLFF
CDR3 DNA: TGTGCCAGCAGTTACTCGATCGGGGCAACTAATGAAAAACTGTTTTTT

D gene: -
CDR3 length: 12
V gene: TRBV3-1/TRBV3-2
J gene: TRBJ1-2
clone size: few
CDR3 protein: CASSQGPYGYTF
CDR3 DNA: TGTGCCAGCAGCCAAGGGCCCTATGGCTACACCTTC

D gene: -
CDR3 length: 16
V gene: TRBV7-9
J gene: TRBJ1-6
clone size: -
CDR3 protein: CASSLEGGISSSPLHF
CDR3 DNA: TGTGCCAGCAGTCTAGAGGGAGGGATCAGCAGTTCACCCCTCCACTTT

D gene: -
CDR3 length: 15
V gene: TRBV11-2
J gene: TRBJ2-4
clone size: -
CDR3 protein: CASSPLTPAKNIQYF
CDR3 DNA: TGTGCCAGCAGCCCCCTGACACCAGCCAAAAACATTCAGTACTTC

D gene: -
CDR3 length: 15
V gene: TRBV2
J gene: TRBJ2-7
clone size: -
CDR3 protein: CASSEGWGSFYEQYF
CDR3 DNA: TGTGCCAGCAGTGAAGGGTGGGGCTCATTCTACGAGCAGTACTTC

D gene: -
CDR3 length: 14
V gene: TRBV2
J gene: TRBJ2-4
clone size: -
CDR3 protein: CASSERQIGNIQYF
CDR3 DNA: TGTGCCAGCAGTGAACGACAGATCGGAAACATTCAGTACTTC

D gene: TRBD2
CDR3 length: 16
V gene: TRBV9
J gene: TRBJ2-1
clone size: -
CDR3 protein: CASSPGVGLGYNEQFF
CDR3 DNA: TGTGCCAGCAGCCCCGGAGTGGGACTAGGTTACAATGAGCAGTTCTTC